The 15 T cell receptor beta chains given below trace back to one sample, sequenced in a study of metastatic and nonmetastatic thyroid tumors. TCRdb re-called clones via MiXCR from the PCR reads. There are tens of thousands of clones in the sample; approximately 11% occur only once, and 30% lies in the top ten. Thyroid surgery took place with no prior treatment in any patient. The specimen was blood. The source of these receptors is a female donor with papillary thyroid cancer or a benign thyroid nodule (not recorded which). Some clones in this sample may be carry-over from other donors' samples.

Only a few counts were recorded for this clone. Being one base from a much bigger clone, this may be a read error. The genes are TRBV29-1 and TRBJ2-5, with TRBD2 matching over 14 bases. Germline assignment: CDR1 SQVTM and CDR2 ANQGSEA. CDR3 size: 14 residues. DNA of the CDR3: TGCAGCGTTGATGAGGGACTAGCGGGAGAGACCCATTACTTC. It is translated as CSVDEGLAGETHYF.

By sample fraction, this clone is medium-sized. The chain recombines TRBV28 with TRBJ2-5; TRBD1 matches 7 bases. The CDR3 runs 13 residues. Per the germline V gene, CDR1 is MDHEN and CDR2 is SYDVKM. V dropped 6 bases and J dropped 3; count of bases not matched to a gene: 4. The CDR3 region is CASRTGSEETQYF. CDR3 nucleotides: TGTGCCAGCAGGACAGGGTCAGAAGAGACCCAGTACTTC.

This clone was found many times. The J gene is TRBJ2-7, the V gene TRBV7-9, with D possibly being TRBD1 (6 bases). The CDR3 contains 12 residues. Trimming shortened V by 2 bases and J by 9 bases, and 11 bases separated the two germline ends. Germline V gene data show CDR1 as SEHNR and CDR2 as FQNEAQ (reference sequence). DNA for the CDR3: TGTGCCAGCAGCTTATCAGGGGCTTCGCAGTACTTC. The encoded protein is CASSLSGASQYF.

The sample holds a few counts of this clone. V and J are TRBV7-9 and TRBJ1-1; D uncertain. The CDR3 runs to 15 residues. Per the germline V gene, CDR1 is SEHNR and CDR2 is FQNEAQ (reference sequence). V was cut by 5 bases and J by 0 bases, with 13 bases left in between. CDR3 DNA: TGTGCCAGCAGCCGTCCGGGCCGAATGAACACTGAAGCTTTCTTT. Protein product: CASSRPGRMNTEAFF. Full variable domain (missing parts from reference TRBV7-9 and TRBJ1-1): DTGVSQNPRHKITKRGQNVTFRCDPISEHNRLYWYRQTLGQGPEFLTYFQNEAQLEKSRLLSDRFSAERPKGSFSTLEIQRTEQGDSAMYLCASSRPGRMNTEAFFGQGTRLTVV.

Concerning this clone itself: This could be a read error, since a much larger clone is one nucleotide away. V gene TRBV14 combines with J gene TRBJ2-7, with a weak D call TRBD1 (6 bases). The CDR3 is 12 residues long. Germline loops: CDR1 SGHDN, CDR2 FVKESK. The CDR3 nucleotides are TGTGCCATCAGCCAGGGGCCCTACGAGCAGTACTTC. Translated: CAISQGPYEQYF.

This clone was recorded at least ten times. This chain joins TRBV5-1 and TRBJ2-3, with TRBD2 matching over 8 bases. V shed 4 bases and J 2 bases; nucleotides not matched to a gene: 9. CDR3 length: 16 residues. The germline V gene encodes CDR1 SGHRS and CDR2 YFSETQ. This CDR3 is CASSPNSGTYTDTQYF. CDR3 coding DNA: TGCGCCAGCAGCCCGAATAGCGGGACGTACACAGATACGCAGTATTTT.

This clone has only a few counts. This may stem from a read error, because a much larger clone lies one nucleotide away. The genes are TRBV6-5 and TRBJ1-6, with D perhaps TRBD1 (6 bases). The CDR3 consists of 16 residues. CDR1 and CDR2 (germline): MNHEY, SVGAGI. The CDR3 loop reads CDSSFVGQLYNSPLHF. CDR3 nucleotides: TGTGACAGCAGTTTCGTCGGACAGCTCTATAATTCACCCCTCCACTTT.

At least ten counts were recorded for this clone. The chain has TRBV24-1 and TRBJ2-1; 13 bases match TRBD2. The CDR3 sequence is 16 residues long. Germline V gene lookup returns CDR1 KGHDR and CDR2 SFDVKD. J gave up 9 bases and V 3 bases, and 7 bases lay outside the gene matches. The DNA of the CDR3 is TGTGCCACCAGTGATCGGGGACTAGCGGGAATCGGTGAGCAGTTCTTC. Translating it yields CATSDRGLAGIGEQFF.

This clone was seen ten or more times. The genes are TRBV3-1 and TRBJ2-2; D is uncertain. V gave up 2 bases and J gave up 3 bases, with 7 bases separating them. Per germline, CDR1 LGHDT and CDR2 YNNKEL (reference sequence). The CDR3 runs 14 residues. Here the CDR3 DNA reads TGTGCCAGCAGCCAATTTCAGGACACCGGGGAGCTGTTTTTT. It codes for CASSQFQDTGELFF.

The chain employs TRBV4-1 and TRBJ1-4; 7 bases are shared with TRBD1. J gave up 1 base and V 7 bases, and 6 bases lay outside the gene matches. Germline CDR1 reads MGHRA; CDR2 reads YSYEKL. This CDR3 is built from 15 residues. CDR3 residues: CASTRGYGTNEKLFF. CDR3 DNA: TGCGCCAGCACCAGGGGGTATGGAACTAATGAAAAACTGTTTTTT.

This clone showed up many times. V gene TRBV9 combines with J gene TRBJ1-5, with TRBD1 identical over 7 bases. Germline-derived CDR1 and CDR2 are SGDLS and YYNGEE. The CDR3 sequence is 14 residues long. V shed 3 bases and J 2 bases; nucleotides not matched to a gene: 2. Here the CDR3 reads CASSGTGGNQPQHF. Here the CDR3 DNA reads TGTGCCAGCAGCGGCACAGGGGGCAATCAGCCCCAGCATTTT.

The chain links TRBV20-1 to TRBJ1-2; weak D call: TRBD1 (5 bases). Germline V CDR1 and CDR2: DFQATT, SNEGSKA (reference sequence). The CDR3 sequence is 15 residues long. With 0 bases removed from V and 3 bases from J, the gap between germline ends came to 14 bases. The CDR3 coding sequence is TGCAGTGCTAGAGATCAGGCAGGGTGGGACTATGGCTACACCTTC. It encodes CSARDQAGWDYGYTF.

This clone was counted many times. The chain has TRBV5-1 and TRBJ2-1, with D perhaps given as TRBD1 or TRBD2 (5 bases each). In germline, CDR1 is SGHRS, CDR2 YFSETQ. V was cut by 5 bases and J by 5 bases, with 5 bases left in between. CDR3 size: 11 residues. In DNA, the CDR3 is TGCGCCAGCAGGGGGGACAATGAGCAGTTCTTC. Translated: CASRGDNEQFF.

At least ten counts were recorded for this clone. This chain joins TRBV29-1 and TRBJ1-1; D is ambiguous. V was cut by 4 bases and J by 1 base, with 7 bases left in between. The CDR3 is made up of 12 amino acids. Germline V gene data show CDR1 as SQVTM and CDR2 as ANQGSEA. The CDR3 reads CSVVGKNTEAFF. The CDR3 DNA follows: TGCAGCGTTGTGGGGAAGAACACTGAAGCTTTCTTT.

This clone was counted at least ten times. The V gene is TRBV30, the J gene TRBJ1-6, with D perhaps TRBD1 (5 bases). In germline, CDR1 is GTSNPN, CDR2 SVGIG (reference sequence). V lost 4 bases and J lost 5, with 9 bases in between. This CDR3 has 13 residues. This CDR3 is CAWTGFDNSPLHF. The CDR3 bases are TGTGCCTGGACAGGGTTTGATAATTCACCCCTCCACTTT.